The 29 T cell receptor beta chains presented below share a single source sample, sequenced in a study of identical twins. One entry per CDR3 protein, called by TCRdb with MiXCR from the 5' RACE reads. Among 450,000 or so distinct CDR3 sequences, 13% to 15% were seen once, and the ten largest hold over 0.5%. The data were also submitted as part of a second study, on yellow fever vaccine responses in identical twins.

The sequenced material came from CD4+ T cells sorted from blood. These receptors were obtained from a woman younger than 30 in good health.

The table lists this clonotype with a few counts. The gene calls are TRBV7-9 and TRBJ2-2, with 8 nucleotides matching TRBD1. Germline CDR1 is SEHNR and CDR2 is FQNEAQ (reference sequence). The CDR3 contains 14 residues. J gave up 6 bases and V 5 bases, and 5 bases lay outside the gene matches. Written as DNA, the CDR3 is TGTGCCAGCAGCACGACAGGGGCTCCCGGGGAGCTGTTTTTT. Translating gives CASSTTGAPGELFF.

The chain uses TRBV12-3 or TRBV12-4 and TRBJ2-5; TRBD2 aligns across 12 bases. V was pared by 2 bases and J by 2 bases, with 15 bases of the junction left unmatched. This CDR3 is built from 20 residues. CDR3 sequence (DNA): TGTGCCAGCAGTTTAAGGGGCAGGGGGCAGCTAGCGGGAGGGCAAGAGACCCAGTACTTC. Translation: CASSLRGRGQLAGGQETQYF.

The chain carries TRBV12-3 or TRBV12-4 and TRBJ1-6; possible D gene TRBD1, 5 bases. V was clipped by 4 bases and J by 8 bases, with 15 bases between them. The CDR3 loop spans 15 amino acids. DNA for the CDR3: TGTGCCAGCAGTTCCCGGGACGGTTCATATTCACCCCTCCACTTT. The encoded protein is CASSSRDGSYSPLHF.

V is TRBV25-1 and J is TRBJ2-5; D unclear. The germline V gene has CDR1 MGHDK and CDR2 SYGVNS. V lost 4 bases and J lost 1, with 10 bases in between. The CDR3 totals 14 residues. The CDR3 region has the DNA TGTGCCAGCAGTGGCAGTATTCCCCAAGAGACCCAGTACTTC. This codes for CASSGSIPQETQYF.

This clonotype came up many times. The chain couples TRBV10-3 to TRBJ2-5; D is perhaps TRBD1 (5 bases). Germline CDR1 ENHRY, CDR2 SYGVKD. V was pared by 0 bases and J by 5 bases, with 10 bases between. This CDR3 has 14 amino acids. The CDR3 DNA reads TGTGCCATCAGTGAGTCTGGGGCAGTGGAGACCCAGTACTTC. This translates into CAISESGAVETQYF.

The V call is TRBV27, the J call TRBJ2-7; maybe TRBD1 (6 bases). The CDR3 has 14 amino acids. The germline gives CDR1 MNHEY, CDR2 SMNVEV (reference sequence). Deletions cut 7 bases from V and 0 bases from J, with 13 bases between. The CDR3 nucleotides read TGTGCCAGCAAGGGGCCAGGGGTCTCCTACGAGCAGTACTTC. Encoded protein: CASKGPGVSYEQYF.

The chain has TRBV9 and TRBJ1-3; TRBD1 is a possible D gene (5 bases). Germline V gene lookup returns CDR1 SGDLS and CDR2 YYNGEE. The CDR3 is made up of 16 amino acids. V lost 2 bases, J lost 2 bases, and 14 bases lay in between. The CDR3 bases are TGTGCCAGCAGCGTGGGCAGGACAAGGCCTGGAAACACCATATATTTT. Translation gives CASSVGRTRPGNTIYF.

This clonotype has more than one count but fewer than ten. The V call is TRBV20-1, the J call TRBJ2-2; D is perhaps TRBD2 (5 bases). V lost 3 bases to trimming and J lost 1 base, with 6 bases between them. The CDR3 is made up of 13 amino acids. CDR1 and CDR2 (germline): DFQATT, SNEGSKA (reference sequence). The CDR3 region has the DNA TGCAGTGCTAGCGGGGAGAACACCGGGGAGCTGTTTTTT. Its translation: CSASGENTGELFF.

V and J are TRBV23-1 and TRBJ2-1; 9 positions agree with TRBD2. TRBV23-1 is placed among ORFs of uncertain function. With V trimmed by 0 bases and J by 5 bases, 11 bases remained unmatched. This CDR3 is built from 18 residues. In DNA, the CDR3 is TGCGCCAGCAGTCAATCAATTGTGGCGGGAGGGCCCCACAATGAGCAGTTCTTC. The encoded protein is CASSQSIVAGGPHNEQFF.

The chain combines TRBV20-1 with TRBJ2-2; TRBD2 agrees at 9 bases. CDR3 length: 18 amino acids. Trimming cost V 0 bases and J 0 bases; bases outside gene matches: 8. CDR1 is DFQATT, CDR2 SNEGSKA, per germline (reference sequence). The CDR3 region has the DNA TGCAGTGCTAGAGATGTCGCTCGACTAGCGGCGAACACCGGGGAGCTGTTTTTT. Translating it yields CSARDVARLAANTGELFF.

The V and J genes are TRBV7-9 and TRBJ2-5; tentatively, D is TRBD2 (6 bases). V gave up 5 bases and J gave up 5 bases, with 15 bases separating them. The CDR3 runs 14 residues. Germline V gives CDR1 SEHNR, CDR2 FQNEAQ (reference sequence). CDR3 DNA: TGTGCCAGCAGCGTCTCGGGGGTTGTGGAGACCCAGTACTTC. Residues: CASSVSGVVETQYF.

This clonotype showed up just a few times. This sequence joins TRBV2 and TRBJ1-1; D is unclear. CDR3 size: 14 residues. Deletions cut 1 base from V and 7 bases from J, with 13 bases between. Looked up from germline, CDR1 is SNHLY and CDR2 is FYNNEI. In nucleotides, the CDR3 is TGTGCCAGCAGTGAAGAGAGTCTTAGAAATGAAGCTTTCTTT. It encodes CASSEESLRNEAFF.

There are a few counts of this clonotype. This chain uses TRBV3-1 with TRBJ1-4; D is undetermined. Germline lookup yields CDR1 LGHDT and CDR2 YNNKEL (reference sequence). This CDR3 is built from 14 residues. The V gene lost 0 bases and the J gene lost 10 bases, with 12 bases spanning the gap. The CDR3 loop is CASSQDRQEGKLFF. The CDR3 nucleotides read TGTGCCAGCAGCCAAGATAGACAAGAGGGAAAACTGTTTTTT.

The chain recombines TRBV10-1 with TRBJ1-1; possible D gene TRBD1, 6 bases. Germline V gene sequence: CDR1 WNHNN, CDR2 SYGVQD (reference sequence). The CDR3 runs to 18 residues. Trimming removed 4 bases at V and 0 bases at J, with 21 bases between. This CDR3 reads CASSVPRGGQEVNTEAFF. The CDR3 DNA sequence: TGCGCCAGCAGTGTCCCGCGGGGGGGGCAGGAAGTGAACACTGAAGCTTTCTTT.

The table lists this clonotype with many counts. The chain couples TRBV27 to TRBJ2-2, with a weak D call TRBD1 (6 bases). The CDR3 runs 15 residues. Germline V CDR1 and CDR2: MNHEY, SMNVEV (reference sequence). V shed 3 bases and J shed 5 bases, with 13 bases lying between them. The CDR3 spells CASSFKGEGTGELFF. In DNA, the CDR3 is TGTGCCAGCAGTTTTAAGGGGGAAGGGACCGGGGAGCTGTTTTTT.

This clonotype was seen more than once but under ten times. V is TRBV3-1 and J is TRBJ2-3, with 7 bases that match TRBD2. CDR1 and CDR2 (germline): LGHDT, YNNKEL (reference sequence). The CDR3 consists of 14 residues. Trimming cost V 2 bases and J 9 bases; bases outside gene matches: 8. The CDR3 loop is CASSQQVAGKTQYF. The CDR3 DNA reads TGTGCCAGCAGCCAACAAGTAGCGGGCAAGACGCAGTATTTT.

Notes on this clonotype: This may stem from a read error, because a much larger clone lies one nucleotide away. V is TRBV7-6 and J is TRBJ2-2; the D is unclear. V lost 2 bases to trimming and J lost 5 bases, with 3 bases between them. The length of the CDR3 is 12 residues. Germline-derived CDR1 and CDR2 are SGHVS and FNYEAQ. DNA of the CDR3: TGTGCCAGCAGCTTAAAAACCGGGGAGCTGTTTTTT. As protein: CASSLKTGELFF.

The rearrangement links TRBV5-1 to TRBJ2-1; D might be TRBD2 (5 bases). The CDR3 extends over 14 amino acids. V was clipped by 7 bases and J by 4 bases, with 15 bases between them. From germline, CDR1 is SGHRS and CDR2 YFSETQ. CDR3 in DNA: TGCGCCAGCCGCTACGAGGGCGGGTACAATGAGCAGTTCTTC. Its protein product is CASRYEGGYNEQFF. Combining the CDR3 with reference TRBV5-1 and TRBJ2-1 gives the whole variable domain KAGVTQTPRYLIKTRGQQVTLSCSPISGHRSVSWYQQTPGQGLQFLFEYFSETQRNKGNFPGRFSGRQFSNSRSEMNVSTLELGDSALYLCASRYEGGYNEQFFGPGTRLTVL.

The genes are TRBV2 and TRBJ1-2; weak D call: TRBD1 (6 bases). The V gene's germline CDR1 is SNHLY and CDR2 FYNNEI. This CDR3 is 15 amino acids long. Between the trimmed V and J ends, which lost 3 bases and 7 bases, there was a span of 18 bases. Written as DNA, the CDR3 is TGTGCCAGCAGTGACCCTGTTCGGGGGGCCGGTGGCTACACCTTC. Encoded protein: CASSDPVRGAGGYTF.

This chain connects TRBV7-9 to TRBJ2-7, with D perhaps TRBD1 (6 bases). This CDR3 is built from 14 residues. V shed 5 bases and J shed 7 bases, with 18 bases lying between them. CDR1 and CDR2 from the germline V gene are SEHNR and FQNEAQ (reference sequence). CDR3 sequence reads: CASSPRGASGEQYF. CDR3 in DNA: TGTGCCAGCAGCCCCAGGGGAGCTTCGGGGGAGCAGTACTTC.

V is TRBV2 and J is TRBJ1-5; possible D gene TRBD1, 6 bases. From germline, CDR1 is SNHLY and CDR2 FYNNEI. This CDR3 has 13 residues. V lost 1 base to trimming and J lost 9 bases, with 10 bases between them. CDR3 DNA: TGTGCCAGCAGTGAAGAGGGGGGAGGGCCCCAGCATTTT. It is translated as CASSEEGGGPQHF.

The genes are TRBV28 and TRBJ2-2, with D perhaps TRBD1 (5 bases). The CDR3 sequence is 12 residues long. Trimming pared 6 bases from V and 7 bases from J, leaving 9 bases between. Germline V gene lookup returns CDR1 MDHEN and CDR2 SYDVKM. The CDR3 region is CASRLDNGELFF. In DNA, the CDR3 is TGTGCCAGCAGACTGGACAACGGGGAGCTGTTTTTT.

This CDR3 is CASSLGPHSKNIQYF. The CDR3 DNA reads as TGCGCCAGCAGCTTGGGGCCGCACTCCAAAAACATTCAGTACTTC. The V gene is TRBV5-1, the J gene TRBJ2-4; D uncertain. The germline gives CDR1 SGHRS, CDR2 YFSETQ. CDR3 length: 15 residues. Trimming removed 0 bases from V and 2 bases from J, with 9 bases in between.

CDR3 sequence: CASSLAWAVEGYTF. The CDR3 DNA is TGTGCCAGCAGCTTAGCTTGGGCCGTGGAGGGCTACACCTTC. The chain links TRBV7-2 to TRBJ1-2; D ambiguous. Germline CDR1 is SGHTA and CDR2 is FQGNSA. V gave up 0 bases and J gave up 8 bases, with 13 bases separating them. CDR3 length equals 14 residues.

A few counts support this clonotype. This chain links TRBV25-1 with TRBJ2-2; 15 bases are a match to TRBD2. The germline V gene has CDR1 MGHDK and CDR2 SYGVNS. The V and J ends lost 6 bases and 5 bases, in that order; junction bases with no gene match: 10. The CDR3 spans 18 residues. CDR3 sequence reads: CASSLALGLAGGTGELFF. CDR3 nucleotides: TGTGCCAGCAGCCTAGCCCTCGGACTAGCGGGGGGGACCGGGGAGCTGTTTTTT.

Many counts were recorded for this clonotype. The chain is built from TRBV29-1 and TRBJ2-7; tentatively, D is TRBD1 (5 bases). Germline CDR1 is SQVTM and CDR2 is ANQGSEA. CDR3 length equals 12 residues. Trimming stripped 4 bases from V and 0 bases from J, with 7 bases between. CDR3 amino acids: CSVGQTSYEQYF. For the CDR3, the DNA is TGCAGCGTTGGACAGACCTCCTACGAGCAGTACTTC.

This clonotype was counted a few times. The chain combines TRBV20-1 with TRBJ2-7; 9 bases are shared with TRBD2. This CDR3 contains 14 residues. Germline CDR1 and CDR2: DFQATT and SNEGSKA (reference sequence). V lost 2 bases, J lost 9 bases, and 11 bases stayed unmatched. CDR3 in amino acids: CSARKQAGGSVQYF. The CDR3 DNA reads TGCAGTGCTAGAAAACAAGCGGGGGGAAGTGTGCAGTACTTC.

A few counts support this clonotype. The V gene is TRBV18, the J gene TRBJ2-7; 7 bases map to TRBD1. Germline V gives CDR1 KGHSH, CDR2 LQKENI. The CDR3 has 15 amino acids. Trimming at V came to 0 bases and at J to 5 bases, leaving 7 bases not matched to a gene. CDR3 region: CASSPPSRGNHEQYF. CDR3 DNA sequence: TGTGCCAGCTCACCACCGTCCAGGGGGAACCACGAGCAGTACTTC.

This clonotype was detected a few times. The chain employs TRBV5-1 and TRBJ1-6; no clear D. Germline-derived CDR1 and CDR2 are SGHRS and YFSETQ. Trimming removed 0 bases from V and 11 bases from J, with 6 bases in between. The CDR3 is 12 amino acids. The CDR3 is CASSLEDAPLHF. The CDR3 bases are TGCGCCAGCAGCTTGGAGGACGCACCCCTCCACTTT.